This T cell receptor (beta chain) was identified in a study of circulating and synovial CD4+ cells in juvenile arthritis. The repertoire was sequenced with immunoSEQ multiplex PCR; TCRdb's copy has only in-frame clones and lacks some. Here the sample spans approximately 36,000 clones, approximately 94% being singletons. The V and J ends lost 4 bases and 6 bases, in that order; junction bases with no gene match: 7. Germline V gives CDR1 SGHVS, CDR2 FQNEAQ. The CDR3 is made up of 15 amino acids. The source material was CD4+ T cells from blood. This receptor was obtained from a human donor with juvenile idiopathic arthritis. The rearrangement uses TRBV7-8 and TRBJ2-1; TRBD1 agrees at 9 bases. The CDR3 bases are TGTGCCAGCAGCTGGGGACAGGGAATTGGCAATGAGCAGTTCTTC. As protein: CASSWGQGIGNEQFF.